What follows are 27 T cell receptor beta chains derived from one specimen sequenced in a study of shared clonotypes between healthy human individuals. Only in-frame clones appear in the TCRdb table, and some are missing; sequencing was by immunoSEQ multiplex PCR. This sample yields approximately 530,000 clones, of which approximately 95% are seen a single time; around 0.067% belongs to the top ten. The sample consisted of naive CD4+ T cells sorted from blood. The subset is: CD45RA+ positively selected. The receptors originated from a woman in her twenties or thirties in good health.

The CDR3 nucleotides read TGTGCCAGCAGTGAAAGTCAGGGTGTCAATGAGCAGTTCTTC. It is translated as CASSESQGVNEQFF. This chain connects TRBV6-1 to TRBJ2-1; D might be TRBD1 (5 bases). Germline lookup yields CDR1 MNHNS and CDR2 SASEGT. The CDR3 covers 14 residues. Between the trimmed V and J ends, which lost 2 bases and 6 bases, there was a span of 11 bases.

The chain employs TRBV19 and TRBJ1-4, with 10 positions matching TRBD1. The CDR3 has 13 amino acids. V shed 7 bases, J shed 8 bases, and the junction held 4 bases outside the gene matches. Per germline, CDR1 LNHDA and CDR2 SQIVND (reference sequence). The CDR3 nucleotides read TGTGCCAGTAAGGGACAGGGGTTCGAAAAACTGTTTTTT. Amino acids: CASKGQGFEKLFF. The entire variable domain, with the rest obtained from reference TRBV19 and TRBJ1-4, is as follows: DGGITQSPKYLFRKEGQNVTLSCEQNLNHDAMYWYRQDPGQGLRLIYYSQIVNDFQKGDIAEGYSVSREKKESFPLTVTSAQKNPTAFYLCASKGQGFEKLFFGSGTQLSVL.

The chain joins TRBV29-1 to TRBJ1-1, with D perhaps matching TRBD1 (6 bases). Germline CDR1 and CDR2: SQVTM and ANQGSEA. The CDR3 sequence is 15 residues long. Trimming removed 6 bases from V and 2 bases from J, with 19 bases in between. CDR3 coding DNA: TGCAGCGTGTTAAGCCAGCAGGGGCTAAACACTGAAGCTTTCTTT. Encoded protein: CSVLSQQGLNTEAFF.

J is TRBJ2-1 and V is TRBV5-5, with TRBD2 matching over 8 bases. Germline loops: CDR1 SGHKS, CDR2 YYEKEE (reference sequence). The CDR3 runs 17 residues. J lost 9 bases, V lost 0 bases, and 14 bases had no gene match. The CDR3 region has the DNA TGTGCCAGCAGCTTGGCCCCTAGCGGGCGGGTAGATGGTGAGCAGTTCTTC. It is translated as CASSLAPSGRVDGEQFF. Using reference TRBV5-5 and TRBJ2-1 for the parts outside the CDR3, the full variable domain is DAGVTQSPTHLIKTRGQQVTLRCSPISGHKSVSWYQQVLGQGPQFIFQYYEKEERGRGNFPDRFSARQFPNYSSELNVNALLLGDSALYLCASSLAPSGRVDGEQFFGPGTRLTVL.

The chain recombines TRBV30 with TRBJ2-1; D remains unclear. This CDR3 has 15 amino acids. V was cut by 0 bases and J by 7 bases, with 16 bases left in between. Germline V gene lookup returns CDR1 GTSNPN and CDR2 SVGIG (reference sequence). The CDR3 reads CAWSVKAAVWNEQFF. CDR3 in DNA: TGTGCCTGGAGTGTAAAGGCCGCGGTTTGGAATGAGCAGTTCTTC.

The V gene is TRBV15, the J gene TRBJ2-7; maybe TRBD2 (6 bases). Trimming left V 0 bases short and J 5 bases short, with 11 bases between. Germline V lookup: CDR1 LNHNV, CDR2 YYDKDF (reference sequence). The CDR3 is 14 residues long. The CDR3 protein is CATSRDRRRDEQYF. In DNA, the CDR3 is TGTGCCACCAGCAGAGATCGGCGGAGGGACGAGCAGTACTTC. The entire variable domain, with the rest obtained from reference TRBV15 and TRBJ2-7, is as follows: DAMVIQNPRYQVTQFGKPVTLSCSQTLNHNVMYWYQQKSSQAPKLLFHYYDKDFNNEADTPDNFQSRRPNTSFCFLDIRSPGLGDTAMYLCATSRDRRRDEQYFGPGTRLTVT.

The chain is built from TRBV6-1 and TRBJ1-5, with D unclear. Germline V gene lookup returns CDR1 MNHNS and CDR2 SASEGT. The CDR3 sequence is 12 residues long. Trimming cost V 3 bases and J 7 bases, with 7 bases left between them. The CDR3 coding sequence is TGTGCCAGCAGTGAGGAAGGCCAGCCCCAGCATTTT. Residues: CASSEEGQPQHF.

Remarks on this clone: No DNA is shown, since the ends of the CDR3 on it are uncertain; the CDR3 is the one TCRdb lists. V gene TRBV6-6 combines with J gene TRBJ1-2; no DNA check was done on the table's D call, TRBD1. The length of the CDR3 is 15 amino acids, counting both ends. The germline V gene has CDR1 MNHNY and CDR2 SVGAGI (reference sequence). CDR3: CASSSSDRTSYGYTF.

The sample holds one count of this clone. CDR3 protein: CASSPPTPYNEKLFF. The CDR3 DNA follows: TGTGCCAGCTCACCACCGACGCCCTATAATGAAAAACTGTTTTTT. This chain links TRBV18 with TRBJ1-4; D unresolved. This CDR3 spans 15 amino acids. Germline-derived CDR1 and CDR2 are KGHSH and LQKENI. The V end lost 0 bases, the J end lost 4 bases, and 9 bases lay between the germline ends.

The chain is built from TRBV19 and TRBJ2-1; TRBD1 is a possible D gene (6 bases). The V gene lost 7 bases and the J gene lost 5 bases, with 18 bases spanning the gap. The V gene's germline CDR1 is LNHDA and CDR2 SQIVND (reference sequence). This CDR3 has 15 amino acids. DNA of the CDR3: TGTGCCAGTACCCCCCCGACAGGTCCGAACAATGAGCAGTTCTTC. Its protein is CASTPPTGPNNEQFF. The entire variable domain, with the rest obtained from reference TRBV19 and TRBJ2-1, is as follows: DGGITQSPKYLFRKEGQNVTLSCEQNLNHDAMYWYRQDPGQGLRLIYYSQIVNDFQKGDIAEGYSVSREKKESFPLTVTSAQKNPTAFYLCASTPPTGPNNEQFFGPGTRLTVL.

V usage is TRBV28 and J usage is TRBJ1-1; D ambiguous. Trimming left V 3 bases short and J 8 bases short, with 10 bases between. In germline, CDR1 is MDHEN, CDR2 SYDVKM. CDR3 length: 12 amino acids. The CDR3 region is CASSFRRGEAFF. The CDR3 DNA reads TGTGCCAGCAGTTTTCGGCGGGGAGAAGCTTTCTTT. Filled out from reference TRBV28 and TRBJ1-1, the complete variable domain reads DVKVTQSSRYLVKRTGEKVFLECVQDMDHENMFWYRQDPGLGLRLIYFSYDVKMKEKGDIPEGYSVSREKKERFSLILESASTNQTSMYLCASSFRRGEAFFGQGTRLTVV.

The genes are TRBV2 and TRBJ1-5, with TRBD1 matching 10 bases. The ends lost 7 bases at V and 11 bases at J; junction bases unmatched: 11. Germline CDR1 SNHLY, CDR2 FYNNEI. CDR3 size: 14 residues. CDR3 in DNA: TGTGCCAGCACCGAGGACAGGGGGTCAGATTCCCAGCATTTT. It yields the protein CASTEDRGSDSQHF.

CDR3 sequence reads: CASRPQGTEKLFF. CDR3 in DNA: TGTGCCAGCAGGCCTCAGGGCACTGAAAAACTGTTTTTT. The chain joins TRBV6-5 to TRBJ1-4; TRBD1 might be the D (5 bases). The CDR3 runs 13 residues. Germline V gives CDR1 MNHEY, CDR2 SVGAGI. Trimming left V 6 bases short and J 7 bases short, with 12 bases between.

The chain couples TRBV7-8 to TRBJ2-7; no firm D call. Germline CDR1 and CDR2: SGHVS and FQNEAQ. The CDR3 sequence is 15 residues long. Trimming shortened V by 1 base and J by 3 bases, and 13 bases separated the two germline ends. CDR3 in DNA: TGTGCCAGCAGCTTAGTCCGTGTGGCGTACTACGAGCAGTACTTC. It codes for CASSLVRVAYYEQYF.

The chain carries TRBV30 and TRBJ1-5; D might be TRBD1 (5 bases). With 3 bases removed from V and 5 bases from J, the gap between germline ends came to 14 bases. The CDR3 has 14 residues. Germline CDR1 reads GTSNPN; CDR2 reads SVGIG (reference sequence). For the CDR3, the DNA is TGTGCCTGGAGAGGGACCGGGACTGATCAGCCCCAGCATTTT. This codes for CAWRGTGTDQPQHF.

This chain joins TRBV19 and TRBJ2-5; D possibly corresponds to TRBD1 (6 bases). Germline loops: CDR1 LNHDA, CDR2 SQIVND (reference sequence). V lost 6 bases, J lost 5 bases, and 16 bases lay in between. The CDR3 loop spans 14 amino acids. The CDR3 bases are TGTGCCAGTAGGACTACAGGGCCGGGGGAGACCCAGTACTTC. Protein sequence: CASRTTGPGETQYF.

The chain employs TRBV6-5 and TRBJ1-4; D not certain. CDR3 length: 13 amino acids. V was shortened by 5 bases and J by 8 bases, with 12 bases between the two germline ends. The germline V gene has CDR1 MNHEY and CDR2 SVGAGI. Here the CDR3 DNA reads TGTGCCAGCAGTCGAGGGAAAGGGGAAAAACTGTTTTTT. It encodes CASSRGKGEKLFF.

The chain joins TRBV7-9 to TRBJ1-1, with 7 nucleotides matching TRBD1. There are 15 residues in the CDR3. The V gene end was trimmed by 5 bases and the J gene end by 4 bases; junction bases not matched to a gene: 10. Germline CDR1 SEHNR, CDR2 FQNEAQ (reference sequence). The CDR3: CASSALRGRLTEAFF. The CDR3 coding sequence is TGTGCCAGCAGCGCTCTGAGGGGGCGCCTCACTGAAGCTTTCTTT.

The CDR3 region is CASSIGPLAGETQYF. As DNA, the CDR3 is TGTGCCAGTAGTATAGGTCCTCTAGCGGGAGAGACCCAGTACTTC. The chain carries TRBV19 and TRBJ2-5, with TRBD2 matching over 8 bases. The CDR3 totals 15 residues. Trimming cost V 1 base and J 4 bases; bases outside gene matches: 5. Germline-derived CDR1 and CDR2 are LNHDA and SQIVND (reference sequence).

In its sample, this clone was seen once. The chain links TRBV5-1 to TRBJ1-2; D remains ambiguous. V was cut by 0 bases and J by 1 base, with 10 bases left in between. The CDR3 covers 15 residues. Germline-derived CDR1 and CDR2 are SGHRS and YFSETQ. The CDR3 nucleotides are TGCGCCAGCAGCTTGGGTCCGGGAATTAACTATGGCTACACCTTC. As protein: CASSLGPGINYGYTF. The full variable domain, completed using reference TRBV5-1 and TRBJ1-2, is KAGVTQTPRYLIKTRGQQVTLSCSPISGHRSVSWYQQTPGQGLQFLFEYFSETQRNKGNFPGRFSGRQFSNSRSEMNVSTLELGDSALYLCASSLGPGINYGYTFGSGTRLTVV.

The chain recombines TRBV2 with TRBJ1-2; TRBD1 matches at 7 bases. CDR3 length: 13 amino acids. Germline CDR1 is SNHLY and CDR2 is FYNNEI. Trimming took 5 bases from V and 4 from J; bases not matched to a gene: 4. The CDR3 nucleotides are TGTGCCAGCAGTTTAGGGACAGTCTATGGCTACACCTTC. Translated: CASSLGTVYGYTF.

The V call is TRBV6-6, the J call TRBJ2-7; TRBD1 might be the D (6 bases). This CDR3 is 15 amino acids long. V dropped 5 bases and J dropped 0 bases, with 14 bases sitting between them. Germline V gene sequence: CDR1 MNHNY, CDR2 SVGAGI (reference sequence). As DNA, the CDR3 is TGTGCCAGCAGTATCCCCGACAGGCCCTCCTACGAGCAGTACTTC. It specifies CASSIPDRPSYEQYF.

The chain joins TRBV7-2 to TRBJ1-6, with a possible D match to TRBD1 (6 bases). The CDR3 totals 13 residues. V was cut by 7 bases and J by 7 bases, with 11 bases left in between. The germline V gene encodes CDR1 SGHTA and CDR2 FQGNSA. The CDR3 is CASNLDRNSPLHF. CDR3 sequence (DNA): TGTGCCAGCAACCTGGACAGAAATTCACCCCTCCACTTT.

The V call is TRBV18, the J call TRBJ2-2, with 13 bases that match TRBD2. With 4 bases clipped from V and 5 bases from J, the junction kept 4 bases outside the gene matches. The germline gives CDR1 KGHSH, CDR2 LQKENI. The CDR3 extends over 16 amino acids. The CDR3 loop is CASSLGLAGDTGELFF. The DNA for the CDR3 is TGTGCCAGCTCACTAGGACTAGCGGGAGATACCGGGGAGCTGTTTTTT.

The rearrangement uses TRBV28 and TRBJ1-2; D not certain. Trimming removed 1 base at V and 6 bases at J, with 12 bases between. The CDR3 loop spans 14 amino acids. Per the germline V gene, CDR1 is MDHEN and CDR2 is SYDVKM. This CDR3 is CASSLLGGVNGYTF. CDR3 nucleotides: TGTGCCAGCAGTTTATTGGGCGGTGTGAATGGCTACACCTTC.

The chain is built from TRBV6-5 and TRBJ1-1; tentative D call: TRBD1 (6 bases). The CDR3 has 12 amino acids. Trimming removed 7 bases from V and 11 bases from J, with 17 bases in between. Germline lookup yields CDR1 MNHEY and CDR2 SVGAGI. CDR3 loop: CASITQGQTAFF. The CDR3, as DNA: TGTGCCAGCATCACACAGGGTCAGACGGCTTTCTTT.

The rearrangement uses TRBV7-9 and TRBJ2-5, with TRBD2 identical over 10 bases. The DNA end is a closer match to TRBJ2-7, so the J assignment may be wrong. This CDR3 spans 14 amino acids. The V gene's germline CDR1 is SEHNR and CDR2 FQNEAQ (reference sequence). As DNA, the CDR3 is TGTGCCAGCAGCCCAATAGCGGGAGGCTACGAGCAGTACTTC. Translated, it gives CASSPIAGGYEQYF.